The rows below give T cell receptor beta chains drawn from one sample of a study of T cells in localized non-small cell lung cancer. Only in-frame clones appear in the TCRdb table, and some are missing; sequencing was by immunoSEQ multiplex PCR. The sample records roughly 2,200 clones, 25% to 30% being singletons. This specimen was lung tumor tissue, taken before any cancer treatment. The source is a man aged 35 to 69 with stage II lung adenocarcinoma. Each CDR3 is given with its conserved first and last residue. The order of the fields is clone size, J gene, D gene, V gene, CDR3 protein, CDR3 DNA. A D gene is named only where the DNA matches it firmly. Some rows have no size entry. The others give once, few or many, or a class for an expanded clone.

abundance: medium-sized; j_gene: TRBJ1-1; d_gene: TRBD1; v_gene: TRBV6-8; CDR3aa: CASSRTGGAEAFF; CDR3nt: TGTGCCAGCAGTCGGACAGGTGGAGCTGAAGCTTTCTTT
abundance: large; j_gene: TRBJ2-2; d_gene: .; v_gene: TRBV29-1; CDR3aa: CSVGRVNTGELFF; CDR3nt: TGCAGCGTTGGACGGGTGAACACCGGGGAGCTGTTTTTT
abundance: once; j_gene: TRBJ1-1; d_gene: .; v_gene: TRBV5-1; CDR3aa: CASSLVGERNTEAFF; CDR3nt: TGCGCCAGCAGCTTGGTGGGGGAGAGGAACACTGAAGCTTTCTTT
abundance: .; j_gene: TRBJ2-7; d_gene: .; v_gene: TRBV6-8; CDR3aa: CASSPVYPLYEQYF; CDR3nt: TGTGCCAGCAGTCCTGTGTACCCCCTTTACGAGCAGTACTTC
abundance: .; j_gene: TRBJ2-3; d_gene: TRBD1; v_gene: TRBV19; CDR3aa: CASSIRGPPDTQYF; CDR3nt: TGTGCCAGTAGTATCAGGGGGCCGCCAGATACGCAGTATTTT
abundance: few; j_gene: TRBJ1-5; d_gene: .; v_gene: TRBV11-3; CDR3aa: CASRPGQNSNQPQHF; CDR3nt: TGTGCCAGCAGACCGGGACAAAATAGCAATCAGCCCCAGCATTTT
abundance: .; j_gene: TRBJ2-1; d_gene: .; v_gene: TRBV19; CDR3aa: CASRGRGASSYNEQFF; CDR3nt: TGTGCCAGTAGGGGAAGGGGCGCTAGCTCCTACAATGAGCAGTTCTTC
abundance: medium-sized; j_gene: TRBJ2-1; d_gene: TRBD1; v_gene: TRBV11-3; CDR3aa: CASSFPGTGGVNEQFF; CDR3nt: TGTGCCAGCAGCTTCCCGGGGACAGGTGGAGTCAATGAGCAGTTCTTC
abundance: once; j_gene: TRBJ1-6; d_gene: .; v_gene: TRBV19; CDR3aa: CASSFSPLTGINSPLHF; CDR3nt: TGTGCCAGTAGTTTCTCTCCTTTGACGGGGATCAATTCACCCCTCCACTTT
abundance: .; j_gene: TRBJ2-3; d_gene: TRBD2; v_gene: TRBV11-3; CDR3aa: CASSSTSGSVRDTQYF; CDR3nt: TGTGCCAGCAGCTCGACTAGCGGGAGTGTTAGGGATACGCAGTATTTT
abundance: .; j_gene: TRBJ1-2; d_gene: .; v_gene: TRBV5-1; CDR3aa: CASSLVQGGDYGYTF; CDR3nt: TGCGCCAGCAGCTTGGTTCAAGGAGGGGACTATGGCTACACCTTC
abundance: .; j_gene: TRBJ2-2; d_gene: .; v_gene: TRBV4-1; CDR3aa: CASSRATNTGELFF; CDR3nt: TGCGCCAGCAGCCGAGCGACGAACACCGGGGAGCTGTTTTTT
abundance: .; j_gene: TRBJ2-7; d_gene: .; v_gene: TRBV14; CDR3aa: CASSKRGYEQYF; CDR3nt: TGTGCCAGCTCCAAGAGGGGATACGAGCAGTACTTC
abundance: medium-sized; j_gene: TRBJ1-1; d_gene: .; v_gene: TRBV6-8; CDR3aa: CASSPSQGIDTEAFF; CDR3nt: TGTGCCAGCAGTCCGTCTCAGGGGATAGACACTGAAGCTTTCTTT
abundance: few; j_gene: TRBJ1-2; d_gene: .; v_gene: TRBV11-3; CDR3aa: CASSLTDRDYGYTF; CDR3nt: TGTGCCAGCAGCCTAACCGACCGAGACTATGGCTACACCTTC
abundance: .; j_gene: TRBJ1-3; d_gene: TRBD1; v_gene: TRBV2; CDR3aa: CASSGQGVGNTIYF; CDR3nt: TGTGCCAGCAGTGGACAGGGGGTTGGAAACACCATATATTTT
abundance: few; j_gene: TRBJ2-7; d_gene: TRBD1; v_gene: TRBV10-3; CDR3aa: CAISERTGVYEQYF; CDR3nt: TGTGCCATCAGTGAGCGGACAGGGGTGTACGAGCAGTACTTC
abundance: medium-sized; j_gene: TRBJ1-1; d_gene: TRBD1; v_gene: TRBV6-8; CDR3aa: CASKGQGMNTEAFF; CDR3nt: TGTGCCAGCAAAGGACAGGGCATGAACACTGAAGCTTTCTTT
abundance: .; j_gene: TRBJ1-1; d_gene: .; v_gene: TRBV18; CDR3aa: CASSPGQNTEAFF; CDR3nt: TGTGCCAGCTCACCTGGGCAGAACACTGAAGCTTTCTTT
abundance: .; j_gene: TRBJ2-1; d_gene: TRBD1; v_gene: TRBV19; CDR3aa: CASSIRTGGFYEQFF; CDR3nt: TGTGCCAGTAGTATCAGGACAGGGGGGTTTTATGAGCAGTTCTTC
abundance: medium-sized; j_gene: TRBJ2-5; d_gene: .; v_gene: TRBV1; CDR3aa: CASSQEAHGRETQYF; CDR3nt: TGCGCCAGCAGCCAAGAAGCCCACGGGAGGGAGACCCAGTACTTC
abundance: .; j_gene: TRBJ2-3; d_gene: TRBD1; v_gene: TRBV18; CDR3aa: CASSQGTGGADTQYF; CDR3nt: TGTGCCAGCTCACAAGGGACAGGGGGCGCAGATACGCAGTATTTT
abundance: .; j_gene: TRBJ2-3; d_gene: .; v_gene: TRBV6-8; CDR3aa: CASSYGSHTDTQYF; CDR3nt: TGTGCCAGCAGTTACGGTTCCCACACAGATACGCAGTATTTT
abundance: .; j_gene: TRBJ2-7; d_gene: TRBD2; v_gene: TRBV11-3; CDR3aa: CASSLDTSATYEQYF; CDR3nt: TGTGCCAGCAGCTTAGATACTAGCGCGACCTACGAGCAGTACTTC
abundance: .; j_gene: TRBJ2-1; d_gene: .; v_gene: TRBV6-8; CDR3aa: CASRGAGYNEQFF; CDR3nt: TGTGCCAGCAGGGGGGCAGGGTACAATGAGCAGTTCTTC
abundance: medium-sized; j_gene: TRBJ1-5; d_gene: .; v_gene: TRBV9; CDR3aa: CASRNPGSNQPQHF; CDR3nt: TGTGCCAGCAGAAACCCGGGGAGCAATCAGCCCCAGCATTTT
abundance: few; j_gene: TRBJ2-7; d_gene: TRBD1; v_gene: TRBV6-8; CDR3aa: CASSWTGDSYEQYF; CDR3nt: TGTGCCAGCAGTTGGACAGGGGACTCCTACGAGCAGTACTTC
abundance: medium-sized; j_gene: TRBJ2-2; d_gene: TRBD1; v_gene: TRBV6-8; CDR3aa: CASSPSQGAGELFF; CDR3nt: TGTGCCAGCAGCCCCAGTCAGGGGGCCGGGGAGCTGTTTTTT
abundance: .; j_gene: TRBJ1-5; d_gene: .; v_gene: TRBV19; CDR3aa: CASSTKGGGNQPQHF; CDR3nt: TGTGCCAGTAGTACGAAAGGAGGGGGGAATCAGCCCCAGCATTTT
abundance: .; j_gene: TRBJ1-2; d_gene: .; v_gene: TRBV15; CDR3aa: CATSIRSAEKNGYTF; CDR3nt: TGTGCCACCAGCATACGTTCTGCGGAGAAAAATGGCTACACCTTC
abundance: few; j_gene: TRBJ1-2; d_gene: TRBD1; v_gene: TRBV28; CDR3aa: CASSSPRDRGLGYGYTF; CDR3nt: TGTGCCAGCAGTTCCCCTCGAGACAGGGGGCTTGGCTATGGCTACACCTTC
abundance: .; j_gene: TRBJ1-1; d_gene: .; v_gene: TRBV5-1; CDR3aa: CASSLPQGEGNTEAFF; CDR3nt: TGCGCCAGCAGCTTGCCACAGGGTGAAGGCAACACTGAAGCTTTCTTT
abundance: .; j_gene: TRBJ2-1; d_gene: .; v_gene: TRBV5-1; CDR3aa: CASSYGDPLYNEQFF; CDR3nt: TGCGCCAGCAGCTATGGGGACCCCCTCTACAATGAGCAGTTCTTC
abundance: few; j_gene: TRBJ2-7; d_gene: .; v_gene: TRBV10-1; CDR3aa: CASSELRGREQYF; CDR3nt: TGCGCCAGCAGTGAGTTACGGGGACGCGAGCAGTACTTC
abundance: .; j_gene: TRBJ2-2; d_gene: TRBD2; v_gene: TRBV15; CDR3aa: CATSRVLADTGELFF; CDR3nt: TGTGCCACCAGCAGAGTACTAGCGGACACCGGGGAGCTGTTTTTT
abundance: few; j_gene: TRBJ1-6; d_gene: .; v_gene: TRBV7-6; CDR3aa: CASSLKGGASPLHF; CDR3nt: TGTGCCAGCAGCTTGAAGGGGGGCGCGTCACCCCTCCACTTT
abundance: few; j_gene: TRBJ1-1; d_gene: .; v_gene: TRBV23-1; CDR3aa: CASSLSWTALNTEAFF; CDR3nt: TGCGCCAGCAGTCTGAGCTGGACAGCCTTGAACACTGAAGCTTTCTTT
abundance: few; j_gene: TRBJ1-1; d_gene: TRBD1; v_gene: TRBV11-3; CDR3aa: CASSSFFGDRGTEAFF; CDR3nt: TGTGCCAGCAGCTCGTTTTTTGGGGACAGGGGGACTGAAGCTTTCTTT
abundance: .; j_gene: TRBJ1-1; d_gene: TRBD1; v_gene: TRBV6-8; CDR3aa: CASSSRQGAPNTEAFF; CDR3nt: TGTGCCAGCAGTAGCCGACAGGGGGCCCCGAACACTGAAGCTTTCTTT
abundance: .; j_gene: TRBJ2-2; d_gene: .; v_gene: TRBV11-3; CDR3aa: CASSLLLVAGELFF; CDR3nt: TGTGCCAGCAGCTTACTACTAGTCGCCGGGGAGCTGTTTTTT
abundance: .; j_gene: TRBJ2-1; d_gene: TRBD2; v_gene: TRBV18; CDR3aa: CASSPPLAGGKLLNEQFF; CDR3nt: TGTGCCAGCTCACCACCGCTAGCGGGGGGGAAACTGCTCAATGAGCAGTTCTTC
abundance: medium-sized; j_gene: TRBJ2-3; d_gene: .; v_gene: TRBV11-3; CDR3aa: CASTGGPVITDTQYF; CDR3nt: TGTGCCAGCACCGGCGGGCCAGTCATCACAGATACGCAGTATTTT
abundance: .; j_gene: TRBJ1-1; d_gene: .; v_gene: TRBV30; CDR3aa: CAWRDTNTEAFF; CDR3nt: TGTGCCTGGAGGGATACGAACACTGAAGCTTTCTTT
abundance: .; j_gene: TRBJ1-1; d_gene: TRBD1; v_gene: TRBV30; CDR3aa: CAWRGTVNTEAFF; CDR3nt: TGTGCCTGGAGGGGGACAGTGAACACTGAAGCTTTCTTT
abundance: .; j_gene: TRBJ2-7; d_gene: .; v_gene: TRBV11-3; CDR3aa: CASSSWQKSSYEQYF; CDR3nt: TGTGCCAGCAGCTCGTGGCAGAAGAGCTCCTACGAGCAGTACTTC
abundance: .; j_gene: TRBJ2-1; d_gene: TRBD2; v_gene: TRBV11-3; CDR3aa: CASRPLLASDEQFF; CDR3nt: TGTGCCAGCCGACCCTTACTAGCGTCGGATGAGCAGTTCTTC
abundance: .; j_gene: TRBJ1-1; d_gene: .; v_gene: TRBV5-1; CDR3aa: CASSLAGGYTEAFF; CDR3nt: TGCGCCAGCAGCTTGGCCGGGGGATACACTGAAGCTTTCTTT
abundance: few; j_gene: TRBJ1-1; d_gene: .; v_gene: TRBV11-3; CDR3aa: CASSSPGGASTEAFF; CDR3nt: TGTGCCAGCAGCTCCCCTGGGGGGGCCAGCACTGAAGCTTTCTTT